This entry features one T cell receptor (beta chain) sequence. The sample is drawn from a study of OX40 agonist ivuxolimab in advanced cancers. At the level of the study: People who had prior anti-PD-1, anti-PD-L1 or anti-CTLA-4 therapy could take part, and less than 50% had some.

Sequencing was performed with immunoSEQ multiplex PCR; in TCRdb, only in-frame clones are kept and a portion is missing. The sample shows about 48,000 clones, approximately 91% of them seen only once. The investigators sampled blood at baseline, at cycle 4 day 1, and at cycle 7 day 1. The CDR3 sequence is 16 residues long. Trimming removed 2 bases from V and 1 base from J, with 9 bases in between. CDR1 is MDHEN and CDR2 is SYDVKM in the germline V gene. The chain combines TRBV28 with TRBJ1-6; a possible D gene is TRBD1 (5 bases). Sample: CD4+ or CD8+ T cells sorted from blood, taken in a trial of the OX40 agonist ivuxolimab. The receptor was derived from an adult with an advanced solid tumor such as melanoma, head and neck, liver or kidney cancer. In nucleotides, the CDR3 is TGTGCCAGCAGTTTAAGCCGGGGGTCCTATAATTCACCCCTCCACTTT. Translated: CASSLSRGSYNSPLHF.